This T cell receptor beta chain was identified in a study of cytomegalovirus exposure and HLA in healthy donors. Study-level results: A later analysis linked a missense variant in DCLRE1C to the trimming of TCR beta V and J genes.

60 Vbeta and 13 Jbeta primers were used in PCR. Libraries were prepared by immunoSEQ multiplex PCR; TCRdb keeps only in-frame clonotypes and omits some of them. The sample holds around 130,000 clones, roughly 70% seen once. The ends lost 4 bases at V and 2 bases at J; junction bases unmatched: 3. Germline V lookup: CDR1 GTSNPN, CDR2 SVGIG (reference sequence). The CDR3 is 14 residues long. The table lists this clone with a few counts. Antigen: not known. Sequencing used PBMCs. The chain is built from TRBV30 and TRBJ2-3; 10 nucleotides line up with TRBD2. The sequence derives from a woman in her thirties or forties in good health and CMV-seropositive. DNA of the CDR3: TGTGCCTGGAATGGACTAGCGGCCACAGATACGCAGTATTTT. Its translation is CAWNGLAATDTQYF.